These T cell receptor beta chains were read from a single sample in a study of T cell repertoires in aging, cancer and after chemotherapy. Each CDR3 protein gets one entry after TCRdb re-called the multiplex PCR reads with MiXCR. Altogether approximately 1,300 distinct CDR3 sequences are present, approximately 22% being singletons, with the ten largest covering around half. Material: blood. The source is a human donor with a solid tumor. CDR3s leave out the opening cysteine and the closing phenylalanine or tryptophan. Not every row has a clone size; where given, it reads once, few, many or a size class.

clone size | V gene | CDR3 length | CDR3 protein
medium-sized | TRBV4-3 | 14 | ASSQEGRPPYNEQF
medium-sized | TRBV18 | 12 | ASSPGRSPDTQY
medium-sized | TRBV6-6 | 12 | ASNPSGGAYEQY
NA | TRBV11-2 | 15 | ASSLDIPQLGNYGYT
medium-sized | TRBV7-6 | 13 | ASSLVWGPNQPQH
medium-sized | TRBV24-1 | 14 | ATSDLTGDGTDTQY
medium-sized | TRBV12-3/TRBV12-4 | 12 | ASRSQGEGYGYT
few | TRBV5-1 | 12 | ASSWGGGNTEAF
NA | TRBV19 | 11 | AISGGLQETQY
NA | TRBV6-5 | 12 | ASRGAGVYNEQF
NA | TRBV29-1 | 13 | SVYSGTGGTDTQY
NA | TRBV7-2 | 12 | ASSFTGVNEKLF
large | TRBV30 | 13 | AWSPRGRSGNEQF
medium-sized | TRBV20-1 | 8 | SAVRNEQF